This section outlines one TCR beta chain sequence together with its context. It was during active infection that Seattle patients were enrolled and then longitudinally followed. The data were taken from a study of blood T cell repertoires in COVID-19. Whole-study context: Sites in the United States, Italy and Spain provided acute and convalescent COVID-19 samples. PBMCs, B-cell-depleted T cells, or T cells were the source of the cDNA or gDNA that made up the material.

Assay: immunoSEQ multiplex PCR; the TCRdb copy retains only in-frame clones and omits some. The table shows more than 150,000 clones, with 80% to 90% occurring only once. In germline, CDR1 is MNHEY, CDR2 SVGAGI. The CDR3 extends over 15 amino acids. Trimming removed 4 bases from V and 3 bases from J; junction bases left unmatched: 3. The sequenced material came from peripheral blood. The TCR originated in a woman older than 75 with COVID-19, enrolled during active disease. J is TRBJ2-7 and V is TRBV6-5; TRBD2 matches at 13 bases. The CDR3 sequence: CASSLGLAGFYEQYF. The CDR3 bases are TGTGCCAGCAGTTTGGGACTAGCGGGGTTCTACGAGCAGTACTTC.